A selection of T cell receptor beta chains follows, all from one sample in a study of blood T cell repertoires in COVID-19. TCRdb's copy holds only in-frame clones and misses some; the assay was immunoSEQ multiplex PCR. This sample yields 250,000 to 300,000 clones, of which approximately 85% are seen a single time; roughly 5% belongs to the top ten. Sequenced: peripheral blood. These receptors were collected from a man between 45 and 60 years old with active or convalescent COVID-19. CDR3s include the opening cysteine and the closing phenylalanine or tryptophan. A D gene is named only where the DNA matches it firmly. Size tells how often a clone was seen (once, few, many) or the class of an expanded clone, and some rows leave it out.

D gene: -
V gene: TRBV7-8
J gene: TRBJ2-5
clone size: -
CDR3 length: 16
CDR3 protein: CASSFRQGGRVETQYF
CDR3 DNA: TGTGCCAGCAGCTTTCGACAGGGAGGTCGGGTAGAGACCCAGTACTTC

D gene: -
V gene: TRBV3-1/TRBV3-2
J gene: TRBJ1-1
clone size: -
CDR3 length: 13
CDR3 protein: CASSQGSVPEAFF
CDR3 DNA: TGTGCCAGCAGCCAAGGATCAGTACCTGAAGCTTTCTTT

D gene: -
V gene: TRBV4-1
J gene: TRBJ1-2
clone size: -
CDR3 length: 17
CDR3 protein: CASSQIRGGISNYGYTF
CDR3 DNA: TGCGCCAGCAGCCAAATCCGGGGGGGTATTTCTAACTATGGCTACACCTTC

D gene: -
V gene: TRBV28
J gene: TRBJ2-1
clone size: -
CDR3 length: 15
CDR3 protein: CASSPAGSSYNEQFF
CDR3 DNA: TGTGCCAGCAGTCCTGCGGGAAGCTCCTACAATGAGCAGTTCTTC

D gene: -
V gene: TRBV23-1
J gene: TRBJ1-2
clone size: -
CDR3 length: 14
CDR3 protein: CASSPYRLHYGYTF
CDR3 DNA: TGCGCCAGCAGTCCATACCGACTCCATTATGGCTACACCTTC

D gene: TRBD1
V gene: TRBV4-3
J gene: TRBJ2-7
clone size: -
CDR3 length: 14
CDR3 protein: CASSPRTGSYEQYF
CDR3 DNA: TGCGCCAGCAGCCCCCGGACAGGATCCTACGAGCAGTACTTC

D gene: -
V gene: TRBV29-1
J gene: TRBJ2-3
clone size: once
CDR3 length: 12
CDR3 protein: CSVELAADTQYF
CDR3 DNA: TGCAGCGTTGAACTAGCTGCAGATACGCAGTATTTT

D gene: -
V gene: TRBV12-3/TRBV12-4
J gene: TRBJ1-2
clone size: -
CDR3 length: 12
CDR3 protein: CASSSTGKGYTF
CDR3 DNA: TGTGCCAGCAGTTCTACAGGGAAGGGCTACACCTTC

D gene: -
V gene: TRBV6-2/TRBV6-3
J gene: TRBJ2-5
clone size: -
CDR3 length: 12
CDR3 protein: CASSDSLKTQYF
CDR3 DNA: TGTGCCAGCAGTGACAGCCTTAAGACCCAGTACTTC

D gene: -
V gene: TRBV29-1
J gene: TRBJ1-1
clone size: -
CDR3 length: 13
CDR3 protein: CSGLGGGGTEAFF
CDR3 DNA: TGCAGCGGATTGGGAGGAGGTGGTACTGAAGCTTTCTTT

D gene: -
V gene: TRBV6-2/TRBV6-3
J gene: TRBJ2-7
clone size: -
CDR3 length: 14
CDR3 protein: CASSYRGGVGEQYF
CDR3 DNA: TGTGCCAGCAGTTACAGGGGCGGAGTGGGCGAGCAGTACTTC

D gene: -
V gene: TRBV6-5
J gene: TRBJ1-1
clone size: -
CDR3 length: 12
CDR3 protein: CASSYGGANAFF
CDR3 DNA: TGTGCCAGCAGTTACGGGGGCGCAAACGCTTTCTTT

D gene: -
V gene: TRBV5-4
J gene: TRBJ2-5
clone size: -
CDR3 length: 13
CDR3 protein: CASTNWGVETQYF
CDR3 DNA: TGTGCCAGCACCAACTGGGGAGTGGAGACCCAGTACTTC

D gene: TRBD1
V gene: TRBV15
J gene: TRBJ1-1
clone size: -
CDR3 length: 14
CDR3 protein: CATSGQGLGTEAFF
CDR3 DNA: TGTGCCACCAGCGGACAGGGCTTGGGCACTGAAGCTTTCTTT

D gene: TRBD1
V gene: TRBV7-3
J gene: TRBJ2-5
clone size: -
CDR3 length: 14
CDR3 protein: CASSADRERETQYF
CDR3 DNA: TGTGCCAGCAGCGCGGACAGGGAACGAGAGACCCAGTACTTC

D gene: -
V gene: TRBV6-5
J gene: TRBJ2-7
clone size: -
CDR3 length: 13
CDR3 protein: CASSYAGVGEQYF
CDR3 DNA: TGTGCCAGCAGTTACGCAGGGGTGGGCGAGCAGTACTTC

D gene: TRBD2
V gene: TRBV6-5
J gene: TRBJ2-1
clone size: -
CDR3 length: 15
CDR3 protein: CASSPAGGAGNEQFF
CDR3 DNA: TGTGCCAGCAGTCCGGCGGGGGGCGCCGGGAATGAGCAGTTCTTC

D gene: -
V gene: TRBV7-9
J gene: TRBJ1-2
clone size: -
CDR3 length: 13
CDR3 protein: CASNRLGTYGYTF
CDR3 DNA: TGTGCCAGCAACCGACTCGGTACCTATGGCTACACCTTC

D gene: -
V gene: TRBV28
J gene: TRBJ1-4
clone size: -
CDR3 length: 14
CDR3 protein: CASSLMGTGEKLFF
CDR3 DNA: TGTGCCAGCAGTTTAATGGGTACAGGTGAAAAACTGTTTTTT

D gene: TRBD1
V gene: TRBV27
J gene: TRBJ1-2
clone size: -
CDR3 length: 14
CDR3 protein: CASSRQGNAYGYTF
CDR3 DNA: TGTGCCAGCAGCCGACAGGGGAATGCCTATGGCTACACCTTC

D gene: -
V gene: TRBV3-1/TRBV3-2
J gene: TRBJ2-2
clone size: -
CDR3 length: 14
CDR3 protein: CASSQSGSTGELFF
CDR3 DNA: TGTGCCAGCAGCCAGAGCGGAAGCACCGGGGAGCTGTTTTTT

D gene: -
V gene: TRBV5-1
J gene: TRBJ2-7
clone size: -
CDR3 length: 15
CDR3 protein: CASSLRGSPSYEQYF
CDR3 DNA: TGCGCCAGCAGCTTGCGGGGGAGTCCCTCCTACGAGCAGTACTTC

D gene: -
V gene: TRBV11-3
J gene: TRBJ2-1
clone size: -
CDR3 length: 9
CDR3 protein: CASIQIEFF
CDR3 DNA: TGTGCCAGCATCCAGATTGAGTTCTTC

D gene: TRBD2
V gene: TRBV10-3
J gene: TRBJ2-3
clone size: -
CDR3 length: 15
CDR3 protein: CAISGISGRSDTQYF
CDR3 DNA: TGTGCCATCAGTGGGATTAGCGGGAGATCAGATACGCAGTATTTT

D gene: -
V gene: TRBV12-3/TRBV12-4
J gene: TRBJ1-2
clone size: -
CDR3 length: 12
CDR3 protein: CASGTTRGGYTF
CDR3 DNA: TGTGCCAGCGGTACGACCAGAGGCGGCTACACCTTC

D gene: -
V gene: TRBV24-1
J gene: TRBJ2-2
clone size: -
CDR3 length: 13
CDR3 protein: CATSESSAGELFF
CDR3 DNA: TGTGCCACCAGTGAATCATCGGCCGGGGAGCTGTTTTTT

D gene: TRBD1
V gene: TRBV12-3/TRBV12-4
J gene: TRBJ1-2
clone size: -
CDR3 length: 13
CDR3 protein: CASSLGQGAGYTF
CDR3 DNA: TGTGCCAGCAGTTTAGGGCAGGGGGCTGGCTACACCTTC

D gene: -
V gene: TRBV2
J gene: TRBJ2-2
clone size: -
CDR3 length: 14
CDR3 protein: CASSEGEVARELFF
CDR3 DNA: TGTGCCAGCAGTGAAGGGGAGGTAGCCCGGGAGCTGTTTTTT

D gene: -
V gene: TRBV5-4
J gene: TRBJ2-6
clone size: -
CDR3 length: 17
CDR3 protein: CASSVGQRASGANVLTF
CDR3 DNA: TGTGCCAGCAGCGTAGGACAGAGAGCCTCTGGGGCCAACGTCCTGACTTTC

D gene: TRBD2
V gene: TRBV5-4
J gene: TRBJ2-1
clone size: -
CDR3 length: 15
CDR3 protein: CASTPGTSGNNEQFF
CDR3 DNA: TGTGCCAGCACCCCCGGGACTAGCGGGAACAATGAGCAGTTCTTC

D gene: TRBD1
V gene: TRBV9
J gene: TRBJ2-2
clone size: -
CDR3 length: 15
CDR3 protein: CASSYRGRRTGELFF
CDR3 DNA: TGTGCCAGCAGCTACAGGGGGCGCAGGACCGGGGAGCTGTTTTTT

D gene: -
V gene: TRBV12-3/TRBV12-4
J gene: TRBJ1-4
clone size: -
CDR3 length: 12
CDR3 protein: CASSAGNEKLFF
CDR3 DNA: TGTGCCAGCAGTGCAGGGAATGAAAAACTGTTTTTT

D gene: -
V gene: TRBV4-1
J gene: TRBJ1-2
clone size: -
CDR3 length: 16
CDR3 protein: CASSHPSGAGLGGYTF
CDR3 DNA: TGCGCCAGCAGCCATCCGTCCGGGGCGGGGTTGGGGGGCTACACCTTC

D gene: TRBD1
V gene: TRBV7-2
J gene: TRBJ1-5
clone size: -
CDR3 length: 14
CDR3 protein: CASSPDRGGQPQHF
CDR3 DNA: TGTGCCAGCAGCCCGGACAGGGGAGGTCAGCCCCAGCATTTT

D gene: TRBD2
V gene: TRBV10-3
J gene: TRBJ2-4
clone size: -
CDR3 length: 21
CDR3 protein: CAISEYSGTSGTIVAKNIQYF
CDR3 DNA: TGTGCCATCAGTGAGTACTCCGGGACTAGCGGGACGATTGTAGCCAAAAACATTCAGTACTTC

D gene: -
V gene: TRBV19
J gene: TRBJ1-5
clone size: -
CDR3 length: 13
CDR3 protein: CASYGGNNQPQHF
CDR3 DNA: TGTGCCAGTTACGGGGGAAACAATCAGCCCCAGCATTTT

D gene: TRBD1
V gene: TRBV10-2
J gene: TRBJ1-6
clone size: -
CDR3 length: 13
CDR3 protein: CASGTGTNSPLHF
CDR3 DNA: TGCGCCAGCGGGACAGGGACAAATTCACCCCTCCACTTT

D gene: -
V gene: TRBV12-3/TRBV12-4
J gene: TRBJ1-3
clone size: -
CDR3 length: 13
CDR3 protein: CASQGISGNTIYF
CDR3 DNA: TGTGCCAGCCAGGGTATCTCTGGAAACACCATATATTTT

D gene: TRBD2
V gene: TRBV30
J gene: TRBJ2-1
clone size: -
CDR3 length: 19
CDR3 protein: CAWTKPGLAGEGSYNEQFF
CDR3 DNA: TGTGCCTGGACCAAACCGGGACTAGCGGGAGAGGGTTCCTACAATGAGCAGTTCTTC

D gene: TRBD2
V gene: TRBV23-1
J gene: TRBJ2-2
clone size: -
CDR3 length: 17
CDR3 protein: CASSPPFAGGHTGELFF
CDR3 DNA: TGCGCCAGCAGTCCCCCCTTTGCGGGAGGCCACACCGGGGAGCTGTTTTTT

D gene: -
V gene: TRBV2
J gene: TRBJ2-1
clone size: -
CDR3 length: 13
CDR3 protein: CASSERLNNEQFF
CDR3 DNA: TGTGCCAGCAGTGAGCGCCTTAACAATGAGCAGTTCTTC

D gene: -
V gene: TRBV13
J gene: TRBJ2-1
clone size: -
CDR3 length: 14
CDR3 protein: CASSLISRNNEQFF
CDR3 DNA: TGTGCCAGCAGCTTAATCTCCAGGAACAATGAGCAGTTCTTC